What follows are 18 T cell receptor beta chains derived from one specimen sequenced in a study of T cell repertoires in cytomegalovirus infection. No antigen has been assigned to these receptors. From the reads, TCRdb called clonotypes with MiXCR, one entry per CDR3 protein. Of about 500,000 distinct CDR3 sequences listed, 33% are singletons. The sample in question was cultured PBMCs, obtained from culture after CMV antigen stimulation. The origin of the receptors is a human donor in good health (CMV status not recorded). Some clones in this sample may be carry-over from other donors' samples.

This chain connects TRBV27 to TRBJ2-1, with TRBD2 matching over 8 bases. The CDR3 has 14 residues. Germline CDR1 reads MNHEY; CDR2 reads SMNVEV (reference sequence). Trimming took 6 bases from V and 7 from J; bases not matched to a gene: 8. This CDR3 is CASRAGAPRNEQFF. The CDR3 DNA reads TGTGCCAGCAGAGCGGGAGCCCCGCGGAATGAGCAGTTCTTC.

This clonotype appeared a few times. The chain carries TRBV5-6 and TRBJ2-3; tentative D call: TRBD2 (6 bases). This CDR3 has 20 residues. The germline gives CDR1 SGHDT, CDR2 YYEEEE. The V and J ends lost 4 bases and 4 bases respectively, with 31 bases between them. CDR3 region: CASSPLFYALAPFGADTQYF. The CDR3 coding sequence is TGTGCCAGCAGCCCTCTGTTCTACGCTCTAGCGCCATTTGGGGCAGATACGCAGTATTTT.

This clonotype was seen more than once but under ten times. V is TRBV29-1 and J is TRBJ2-1; 9 bases are shared with TRBD2. The CDR3 consists of 13 residues. Germline values: CDR1 SQVTM, CDR2 ANQGSEA. The trim removed 7 bases at V and 7 bases at J, leaving 8 bases unmatched. In DNA, the CDR3 is TGCAGCGCCCATAGCGGGAGCCGTAATGAGCAGTTCTTC. It codes for CSAHSGSRNEQFF.

This clonotype was recorded a few times. The V call is TRBV4-1, the J call TRBJ2-7; 11 bases match TRBD2. The J segment lost 3 bases and the V segment lost 6 bases, leaving 7 bases of the junction unmatched. Looked up from germline, CDR1 is MGHRA and CDR2 is YSYEKL. The CDR3 totals 15 residues. CDR3: CASSPTSGSHYEQYF. The CDR3 DNA is TGCGCCAGCAGTCCTACTAGCGGGAGTCACTACGAGCAGTACTTC.

A few counts support this clonotype. The chain combines TRBV12-3 or TRBV12-4 with TRBJ1-4, with unresolved D. Trimming pared 5 bases from V and 0 bases from J, leaving 10 bases between. This CDR3 has 15 residues. Here the CDR3 reads CASSTKGSTNEKLFF. CDR3 in DNA: TGTGCCAGCAGTACCAAAGGTTCAACTAATGAAAAACTGTTTTTT.

The chain uses TRBV19 and TRBJ2-1, with 7 bases matching TRBD1. Trimming at V came to 5 bases and at J to 0 bases, leaving 7 bases not matched to a gene. CDR3 size: 16 residues. Germline V lookup: CDR1 LNHDA, CDR2 SQIVND (reference sequence). As DNA, the CDR3 is TGTGCCAGTAGTGCGACAGGGATTCTCTCCTACAATGAGCAGTTCTTC. Its protein is CASSATGILSYNEQFF.

The chain has TRBV10-3 and TRBJ2-3; 9 bases are shared with TRBD2. The germline gives CDR1 ENHRY, CDR2 SYGVKD. This CDR3 spans 15 amino acids. V shed 6 bases, J shed 5 bases, and the junction held 9 bases outside the gene matches. CDR3 protein: CAISEGLAIGDTQYF. CDR3 DNA sequence: TGTGCCATCAGCGAGGGACTAGCAATAGGAGATACGCAGTATTTT.

The gene calls are TRBV20-1 and TRBJ2-7, with D uncertain. Germline V lookup: CDR1 DFQATT, CDR2 SNEGSKA (reference sequence). The CDR3 totals 12 residues. With 6 bases removed from V and 1 base from J, the gap between germline ends came to 10 bases. CDR3 protein: CSATTDSYEQYF. In DNA, the CDR3 is TGCAGTGCGACGACCGATTCCTACGAGCAGTACTTC.

The V call is TRBV7-2, the J call TRBJ2-1; TRBD2 matches at 7 bases. Germline V lookup: CDR1 SGHTA, CDR2 FQGNSA. The CDR3 covers 16 residues. Unmatched junction bases numbered 2, after V lost 0 bases and J lost 0 bases. In DNA form, the CDR3 reads TGTGCCAGCAGCTTAGCCGGGACTACCTCCTACAATGAGCAGTTCTTC. As protein: CASSLAGTTSYNEQFF.

The chain links TRBV12-3 or TRBV12-4 to TRBJ1-4, with D possibly being TRBD1 (5 bases). Trimming took off 8 bases at V and 4 bases at J, with 14 bases between the two ends. CDR3 length equals 14 residues. CDR3 in DNA: TGTGCCAGCTCCGACGGGGGAATTAATGAAAAACTGTTTTTT. It specifies CASSDGGINEKLFF.

The chain employs TRBV28 and TRBJ2-5, with D perhaps TRBD2 (5 bases). Germline assignment: CDR1 MDHEN and CDR2 SYDVKM. This CDR3 is 14 amino acids long. The V gene lost 3 bases and the J gene lost 2 bases, with 10 bases spanning the gap. The chain's CDR3 is CASSFEGNQETQYF. CDR3 in DNA: TGTGCCAGCAGTTTTGAGGGCAATCAAGAGACCCAGTACTTC. Variable domain in full (rest from reference TRBV28 and TRBJ2-5): DVKVTQSSRYLVKRTGEKVFLECVQDMDHENMFWYRQDPGLGLRLIYFSYDVKMKEKGDIPEGYSVSREKKERFSLILESASTNQTSMYLCASSFEGNQETQYFGPGTRLLVL.

This clonotype was seen a few times. The rearrangement links TRBV20-1 to TRBJ1-2, with 8 bases lining up with TRBD1. The trim removed 5 bases at V and 3 bases at J, leaving 11 bases unmatched. The germline gives CDR1 DFQATT, CDR2 SNEGSKA (reference sequence). This CDR3 spans 15 amino acids. CDR3 bases: TGCAGTGCTTTTTTTTCGACAGGGGCGGACTATGGCTACACCTTC. Protein product: CSAFFSTGADYGYTF.

In this sample, this clonotype turned up a few times. This chain connects TRBV11-2 to TRBJ2-6; 8 nucleotides agree with TRBD1. J was trimmed by 1 base and V by 3 bases; bases with no gene match: 11. The CDR3 covers 19 residues. The V gene's germline CDR1 is SGHAT and CDR2 FQNNGV. The CDR3 region is CASSFSIRTGKSGANVLTF. The CDR3 coding sequence is TGTGCCAGCAGCTTTTCCATCCGGACAGGGAAGTCTGGGGCCAACGTCCTGACTTTC.

This clonotype has just a few counts. J is TRBJ2-7 and V is TRBV5-3; possible D gene TRBD2, 6 bases. TRBV5-3 is an ORF; its function is uncertain. Trimming took 8 bases from V and 4 from J, leaving 22 bases between them. The CDR3 has 15 amino acids. The CDR3 loop is CASSPSPGERYEQYF. CDR3 sequence (DNA): TGTGCCAGCAGCCCTTCACCGGGAGAGAGGTACGAGCAGTACTTC.

The table lists this clonotype with many counts. This chain connects TRBV4-2 to TRBJ1-4, with 9 bases aligning to TRBD1. Looked up from germline, CDR1 is LGHNA and CDR2 is YNFKEQ. The CDR3 runs to 15 residues. The V segment lost 4 bases and the J segment 1 base; nucleotides outside the gene matches: 1. DNA for the CDR3: TGTGCCAGCAGCCGGGACAGGGTAACTAATGAAAAACTGTTTTTT. This gives the protein CASSRDRVTNEKLFF.

This clonotype appeared once. This chain uses TRBV7-6 with TRBJ1-1; D is ambiguous. Trimming removed 3 bases from V and 1 base from J, with 6 bases in between. Germline loops: CDR1 SGHVS, CDR2 FNYEAQ. CDR3 length: 13 residues. In nucleotides, the CDR3 is TGTGCCAGCAGCTTGCCAGAGAACACTGAAGCTTTCTTT. Translating gives CASSLPENTEAFF.

A few counts support this clonotype. The V and J genes are TRBV7-8 and TRBJ2-2; D call uncertain. Germline V CDR1 and CDR2: SGHVS, FQNEAQ. The CDR3 runs 15 residues. Trimming shortened V by 7 bases and J by 5 bases, and 17 bases separated the two germline ends. DNA for the CDR3: TGTGCCAGCAACCAGGAGAGGTTTCAAACCGGGGAGCTGTTTTTT. Its protein is CASNQERFQTGELFF.

The genes are TRBV5-4 and TRBJ2-7, with 7 bases that match TRBD1. V dropped 4 bases and J dropped 3; count of bases not matched to a gene: 7. The CDR3 totals 14 residues. Germline CDR1 reads SGHNT; CDR2 reads YYREEE (reference sequence). CDR3 amino acids: CASSGGDRSYEQYF. The CDR3, as DNA: TGTGCCAGCAGCGGTGGGGACAGAAGCTACGAGCAGTACTTC.